The 8 T cell receptor beta chains in this list originate from one sample, sequenced in a study of metastatic and nonmetastatic thyroid tumors. There were no patients who had received any treatment before thyroid surgery. TCRdb re-clonotyped the PCR reads through MiXCR. The sample records 30,000 to 40,000 clones, roughly 13% being singletons. Sequencing was performed on blood. The source of these receptors is a female donor with papillary thyroid cancer or a benign thyroid nodule (not recorded which). Some clones in this sample may be carry-over from other donors' samples.

On this clone itself: A much larger clone lies a single base off, so this may be a read error. V is TRBV12-3 or TRBV12-4 and J is TRBJ2-3, with D tentatively TRBD2 (6 bases). This CDR3 has 15 amino acids. V dropped 5 bases and J dropped 2 bases, with 14 bases sitting between them. CDR3 nucleotides: TGTGCCAGCAGTATAGGATGGGGGGTCACAGATACGCAGTATTTT. Translated: CASSIGWGVTDTQYF.

This clone was found a few times. The chain carries TRBV7-8 and TRBJ2-7; 14 positions match TRBD2. Germline V gene sequence: CDR1 SGHVS, CDR2 FQNEAQ. This CDR3 is built from 18 residues. Losses at the gene ends were 3 bases for V and 2 bases for J; bases not matched to a gene: 9. CDR3 in amino acids: CASSFTGTSGSSAYEQYF. The CDR3 DNA sequence: TGTGCCAGCAGCTTTACCGGGACTAGCGGGAGCTCCGCCTACGAGCAGTACTTC.

Regarding this clone: Here the CDR3 omits its conserved ending phenylalanine or tryptophan, so a read error is the likely source. The limits of the CDR3 on the DNA are not certain, so only TCRdb's listed CDR3 is given. The rearrangement joins TRBV19 to TRBJ1-1; TRBD1, as called in the table, went unchecked against the DNA. Per germline, CDR1 LNHDA and CDR2 SQIVND (reference sequence). The CDR3 comprises 13 residues, both ends counted. The CDR3 sequence is CATKGTENTEALD.

This clone is categorized as medium-sized (0.01 to 0.1%). This chain connects TRBV6-1 to TRBJ1-2, with TRBD1 matching over 9 bases. Germline CDR1 is MNHNS and CDR2 is SASEGT. This CDR3 contains 16 residues. J was trimmed by 8 bases and V by 0 bases; bases with no gene match: 10. In nucleotides, the CDR3 is TGTGCCAGCAGTGAAGCGCTTCGTGGGACAGGGAACGGCTACACCTTC. Amino acid sequence: CASSEALRGTGNGYTF.

The V and J genes are TRBV9 and TRBJ2-2; a weak D match, TRBD1 (6 bases). Germline V CDR1 and CDR2: SGDLS, YYNGEE. V shed 9 bases and J shed 0 bases, with 21 bases lying between them. The CDR3 is made up of 17 amino acids. CDR3 nucleotides: TGTGCCAACATCGGCCCACTCTCAGGGGCGAACACCGGGGAGCTGTTTTTT. The encoded protein is CANIGPLSGANTGELFF.

Remarks on this clone: This CDR3 is missing its conserved last phenylalanine or tryptophan, likely due to a read error. The CDR3 protein is CASSFQQGRLGTGELFI. CDR3 nucleotides: TGTGCCAGCAGTTTCCAACAGGGGAGGCTTGGCACCGGGGAGCTGTTTATT. J is TRBJ2-2 and V is TRBV5-4, with D possibly matching TRBD1 (7 bases). The V end lost 5 bases, the J end lost 4 bases, and 21 bases lay between the germline ends. Germline V gene data show CDR1 as SGHNT and CDR2 as YYREEE (reference sequence). The CDR3 consists of 17 residues.

The chain uses TRBV20-1 and TRBJ1-2; D is unresolved. The CDR3 loop spans 14 amino acids. Trimming removed 3 bases from V and 3 bases from J, with 14 bases in between. Germline assignment: CDR1 DFQATT and CDR2 SNEGSKA (reference sequence). The CDR3 loop is CSASRIVGDYGYTF. Here the CDR3 DNA reads TGCAGTGCTAGCCGGATCGTGGGCGACTATGGCTACACCTTC.

This clone has at least ten counts. This chain uses TRBV4-1 with TRBJ1-3; 7 bases line up with TRBD1. The CDR3 is 18 amino acids. Germline V gene data show CDR1 as MGHRA and CDR2 as YSYEKL. Trimming at V came to 1 base and at J to 0 bases, leaving 9 bases not matched to a gene. CDR3 bases: TGCGCCAGCAGCCAAGTGCTTTTGGACAGGAGCTCTGGAAACACCATATATTTT. Translated: CASSQVLLDRSSGNTIYF.